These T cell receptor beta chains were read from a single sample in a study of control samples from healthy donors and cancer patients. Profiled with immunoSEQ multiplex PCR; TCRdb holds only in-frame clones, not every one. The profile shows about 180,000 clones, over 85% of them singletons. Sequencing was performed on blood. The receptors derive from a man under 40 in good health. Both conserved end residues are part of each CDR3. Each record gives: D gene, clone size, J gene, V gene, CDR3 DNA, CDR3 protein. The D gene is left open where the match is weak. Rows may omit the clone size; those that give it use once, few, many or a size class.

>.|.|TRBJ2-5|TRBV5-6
TGTGCCAGCAGCTTGGAAGCCCGAGGGACCCAGTACTTC
CASSLEARGTQYF
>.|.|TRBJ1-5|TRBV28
TGTGCCAGCAGTTTAATAGACTCCTATAGCAATCAGCCCCAGCATTTT
CASSLIDSYSNQPQHF
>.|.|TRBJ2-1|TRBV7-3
TGTGCCAGCAGCTTAATGCCTGGGGAGGTACCCTACAATGAGCAGTTCTTC
CASSLMPGEVPYNEQFF
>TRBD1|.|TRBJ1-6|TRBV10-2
TGCGCCTCGCTGGGACAGGGAAGTTCACCCCTCCACTTT
CASLGQGSSPLHF
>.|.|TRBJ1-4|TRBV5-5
TGTGCCAGCAGCTTGATTATGAGTGAAAAACTGTTTTTT
CASSLIMSEKLFF
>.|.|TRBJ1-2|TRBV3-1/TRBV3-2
TGTGCCAGCAGCCAAAGTCGACAGCTAGCTAACTATGGCTACACCTTC
CASSQSRQLANYGYTF
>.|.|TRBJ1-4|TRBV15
TGTGCCACCAGCGCGAGGAATGAAAAACTGTTTTTT
CATSARNEKLFF
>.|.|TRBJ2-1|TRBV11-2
TGTGCCAGCAGCCCCGGGGTGGGTGAGCAGTTCTTC
CASSPGVGEQFF
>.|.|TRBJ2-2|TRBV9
TGTGCCAGCAGCGTAGGAGCGGGCACCGGGGAGCTGTTTTTT
CASSVGAGTGELFF
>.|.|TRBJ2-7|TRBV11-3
TGTGCCAGCAGCCCAGGGGGGGGAGACGGCTACGAGCAGTACTTC
CASSPGGGDGYEQYF
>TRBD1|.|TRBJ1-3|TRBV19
TGTGCCAGTAGTCCACGGACAGGGGCTATCGGAAACACCATATATTTT
CASSPRTGAIGNTIYF
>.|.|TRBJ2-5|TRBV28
TGTGCCAGCAACTACGGGACAATTCCCCGAGAGACCCAGTACTTC
CASNYGTIPRETQYF
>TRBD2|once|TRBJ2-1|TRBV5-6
TGTGCCAGCAGCCCGGGGGGTAGGAATGAGCAGTTCTTC
CASSPGGRNEQFF
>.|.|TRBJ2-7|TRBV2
TGTGCCAGCAGAAGCAGGGACACCTACGAGCAGTACTTC
CASRSRDTYEQYF
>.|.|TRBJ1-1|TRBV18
TGTGCCAGCTCACCAAGTCGTACTGAAGCTTTCTTT
CASSPSRTEAFF
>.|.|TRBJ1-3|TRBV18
TGTGCCAGCTCACCTGTGCAGGGGTACGGAAACACCATATATTTT
CASSPVQGYGNTIYF
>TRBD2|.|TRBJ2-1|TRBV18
TGTGCCAGCTCATCCCAGGCGGGAGGCTCCTACAATGAGCAGTTCTTC
CASSSQAGGSYNEQFF
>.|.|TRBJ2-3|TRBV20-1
TGCAGTGCTCGAGCGGGCGATACGCAGTATTTT
CSARAGDTQYF
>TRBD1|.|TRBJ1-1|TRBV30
TGTGCCTGGACCACAGGGGGCGGAGGCACTGAAGCTTTCTTT
CAWTTGGGGTEAFF
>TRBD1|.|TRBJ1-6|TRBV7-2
TGTGCCAGCAGCTTACCCTCCGGACAGGGAATTCGCTCACCCCTCCACTTT
CASSLPSGQGIRSPLHF
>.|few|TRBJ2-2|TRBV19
TGTGCCAGTTCTTGGCAGGCGACGAACACCGGGGAGCTGTTTTTT
CASSWQATNTGELFF
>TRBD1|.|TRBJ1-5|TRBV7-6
TGTGCCAGCAGCTCAGGGGGGGATCAGCCCCAGCATTTT
CASSSGGDQPQHF
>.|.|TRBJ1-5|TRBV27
TGTGCCAGCAGTTTCCGGCGGGATCGCAATCAGCCCCAGCATTTT
CASSFRRDRNQPQHF
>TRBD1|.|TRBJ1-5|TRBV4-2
TGTGCCAGCAGCGAATCCGGGACAGGTAATCAGCCCCAGCATTTT
CASSESGTGNQPQHF
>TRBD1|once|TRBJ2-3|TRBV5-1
TGCGCCAGCAGCTTAGGGGGCCACACAGATACGCAGTATTTT
CASSLGGHTDTQYF
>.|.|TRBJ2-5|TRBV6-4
TGTGCCAGCAGTCCTCCCGGGGCTTCGGACCAAGAGACCCAGTACTTC
CASSPPGASDQETQYF
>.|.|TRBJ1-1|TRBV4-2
TGTGCCAGCAGCCAAGTCTCCAGCCCCCAGATTAACACTGAAGCTTTCTTT
CASSQVSSPQINTEAFF
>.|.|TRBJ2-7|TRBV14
TGTGCCAGCAGCCAAAGCTATCAGGGTAAGGACTACGAGCAGTACTTC
CASSQSYQGKDYEQYF
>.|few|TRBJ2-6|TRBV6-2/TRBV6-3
TGTGCCAGCAGCCGCATGGACAGAGGCTCTGGGGCCAACGTCCTGACTTTC
CASSRMDRGSGANVLTF
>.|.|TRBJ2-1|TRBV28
TGTGCCAGCAGTTTCTGGGACTTTAGGGACCCATCCATTGCGGGTGAGCAGTTCTTC
CASSFWDFRDPSIAGEQFF
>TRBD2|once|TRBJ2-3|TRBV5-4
TGTGCCAGCAGCTCGGAGACTAGCCGCACAGATACGCAGTATTTT
CASSSETSRTDTQYF
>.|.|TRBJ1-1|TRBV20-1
TGCAGTGCTAGAGATCCCCCAGAAGCTTTCTTT
CSARDPPEAFF
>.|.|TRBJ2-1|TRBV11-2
TGTGCCAGCAGCCCGGGACTTCCCCATGAGCAGTTCTTC
CASSPGLPHEQFF
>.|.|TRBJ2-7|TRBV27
TGTGCCAGCAGTTTACCCCACTCCTACGAGCAGTACTTC
CASSLPHSYEQYF
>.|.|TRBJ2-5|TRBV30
TGTGCCTGGAATCCCCAAGGCGGGTCGAAGACCCAGTACTTC
CAWNPQGGSKTQYF
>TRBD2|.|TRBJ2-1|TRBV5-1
TGCGCCAGCAGCTCGATTTCATCGGGGGGCTCCTACAATGAGCAGTTCTTC
CASSSISSGGSYNEQFF
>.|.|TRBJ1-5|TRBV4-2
TGTGCCAGCAGCCTTTCGGGGGGGGGACAATCGAATCAGCCCCAGCATTTT
CASSLSGGGQSNQPQHF